A single sample is the source of the 18 T cell receptor beta chains below, sequenced in a study of T cell responses to AZD1222 COVID-19 vaccine. TCRdb's table, derived via immunoSEQ multiplex PCR, lists solely in-frame clones and lacks some. The data contain 130,000 to 150,000 clones, around 92% of them singletons. The sample consisted of peripheral blood, taken on day 0 of AZD1222 vaccination. These receptors originate from an adult in good health.

The chain employs TRBV27 and TRBJ1-4; D may be TRBD1 (6 bases). This CDR3 has 15 amino acids. Trimming cost V 1 base and J 4 bases, with 10 bases left between them. Germline CDR1 is MNHEY and CDR2 is SMNVEV (reference sequence). The CDR3 region has the DNA TGTGCCAGCAGTTTATGGGGGGCCCTTAATGAAAAACTGTTTTTT. It encodes CASSLWGALNEKLFF.

The chain is built from TRBV7-8 and TRBJ2-7, with TRBD2 identical over 10 bases. The germline gives CDR1 SGHVS, CDR2 FQNEAQ. CDR3 size: 16 residues. The trim removed 3 bases at V and 0 bases at J, leaving 5 bases unmatched. Here the CDR3 reads CASSFSASGSSYEQYF. The CDR3 DNA reads TGTGCCAGCAGCTTCTCGGCTAGCGGGAGCTCCTACGAGCAGTACTTC.

The chain combines TRBV28 with TRBJ2-7, with 11 bases lining up with TRBD2. V shed 5 bases, J shed 2 bases, and the junction held 8 bases outside the gene matches. Germline loops: CDR1 MDHEN, CDR2 SYDVKM. The CDR3 has 16 amino acids. CDR3 nucleotides: TGTGCCAGCAGTGGCGCTAGCGGGGGGCTAACCTACGAGCAGTACTTC. Its protein is CASSGASGGLTYEQYF.

This sequence joins TRBV7-9 and TRBJ2-3; 11 bases map to TRBD2. The CDR3 is 16 residues long. Germline values: CDR1 SEHNR, CDR2 FQNEAQ (reference sequence). Losses at the gene ends were 5 bases for V and 4 bases for J; bases not matched to a gene: 8. CDR3 nucleotides: TGTGCCAGCAGCGACGAACTAGCGGGGGCGGCAGATACGCAGTATTTT. Translation: CASSDELAGAADTQYF.

V is TRBV5-1 and J is TRBJ1-1; D might be TRBD1 (6 bases). CDR1 is SGHRS, CDR2 YFSETQ, per germline. V was clipped by 2 bases and J by 3 bases, with 14 bases between them. The CDR3 totals 15 residues. The DNA of the CDR3 is TGCGCCAGCAGCTTTTACAGGGTACCGGACACTGAAGCTTTCTTT. Its translation is CASSFYRVPDTEAFF.

The CDR3 DNA reads TGTGCCAGCAGTCAACTAACAGGGTACCCATATGGCTACACCTTC. Its protein product is CASSQLTGYPYGYTF. The rearrangement joins TRBV28 to TRBJ1-2; D is possibly TRBD1 (6 bases). Germline V gene lookup returns CDR1 MDHEN and CDR2 SYDVKM. This CDR3 is built from 15 residues. V was clipped by 5 bases and J by 5 bases, with 18 bases between them.

The chain recombines TRBV2 with TRBJ2-5; unclear D gene. Germline V lookup: CDR1 SNHLY, CDR2 FYNNEI. Trimming removed 3 bases from V and 13 bases from J, with 12 bases in between. CDR3 length: 11 amino acids. The CDR3 is CASSEGSRGYF. CDR3 sequence (DNA): TGTGCCAGCAGTGAGGGTTCACGAGGGTACTTC.

The gene calls are TRBV3-1 (or the pseudogene TRBV3-2) and TRBJ1-2; D gene uncertain. V was trimmed by 4 bases and J by 4 bases, leaving 13 bases between them. This CDR3 has 14 amino acids. In germline, CDR1 is LGHDT, CDR2 YNNKEL (reference sequence). CDR3: CASSLSGVGYGYTF. In DNA form, the CDR3 reads TGTGCCAGCAGCCTTAGCGGCGTTGGCTATGGCTACACCTTC.

Details on this clone: Other DNA sequences in this specimen translate into the identical CDR3. The chain joins TRBV10-3 to TRBJ1-5; TRBD1 might be the D (5 bases). Trimming took 4 bases from V and 4 from J, leaving 5 bases between them. Per the germline V gene, CDR1 is ENHRY and CDR2 is SYGVKD. The length of the CDR3 is 12 residues. CDR3 sequence: CAISGGNQPQHF. As DNA, the CDR3 is TGTGCCATCAGTGGGGGGAATCAGCCCCAGCATTTT.

This chain uses TRBV19 with TRBJ1-5; D unclear. Germline CDR1 is LNHDA and CDR2 is SQIVND (reference sequence). This CDR3 has 13 amino acids. The CDR3 sequence is CASKTLGNQPQHF. The CDR3 region has the DNA TGTGCATCTAAGACGTTGGGCAATCAGCCCCAGCATTTT.

This chain connects TRBV27 to TRBJ2-7; 7 bases map to TRBD1. The V segment lost 5 bases and the J segment 2 bases; nucleotides outside the gene matches: 6. The CDR3 has 14 amino acids. Germline loops: CDR1 MNHEY, CDR2 SMNVEV (reference sequence). CDR3 in DNA: TGTGCCAGCAGTACCACCGGGACAGCCTACGAGCAGTACTTC. This sequence encodes CASSTTGTAYEQYF.

The CDR3 reads CASSYSTGGQPQHF. In nucleotides, the CDR3 is TGTGCCAGCAGTTACTCGACAGGGGGCCAGCCCCAGCATTTT. The chain couples TRBV6-5 to TRBJ1-5, with 10 nucleotides matching TRBD1. The CDR3 runs to 14 residues. After removal of 0 bases from V and 7 bases from J, the junction contained 0 bases not matched to a gene. Germline V gives CDR1 MNHEY, CDR2 SVGAGI.

The chain employs TRBV29-1 and TRBJ2-6; possible D gene TRBD1, 5 bases. This CDR3 has 13 residues. The V gene lost 6 bases and the J gene lost 3 bases, with 9 bases spanning the gap. CDR1 and CDR2 from the germline V gene are SQVTM and ANQGSEA. The CDR3 nucleotides read TGCAGCGTGCAGGGTGGTGGGGCCAACGTCCTGACTTTC. It encodes CSVQGGGANVLTF.

The chain is built from TRBV27 and TRBJ2-1; D remains ambiguous. V dropped 5 bases and J dropped 6 bases, with 11 bases sitting between them. This CDR3 is 13 amino acids long. CDR1 and CDR2 (germline): MNHEY, SMNVEV (reference sequence). The chain's CDR3 is CASSLDALNEQFF. The CDR3 DNA is TGTGCCAGCAGTCTGGACGCCCTCAATGAGCAGTTCTTC.

The chain couples TRBV7-8 to TRBJ1-6; D is unclear. Germline lookup yields CDR1 SGHVS and CDR2 FQNEAQ. The CDR3 covers 16 residues. Trimming left V 0 bases short and J 7 bases short, with 13 bases between. The DNA of the CDR3 is TGTGCCAGCAGCTTAGCGAGTCTGAGCGTAAATTCACCCCTCCACTTT. Its protein is CASSLASLSVNSPLHF.

The rearrangement uses TRBV7-4 and TRBJ2-7, with 10 nucleotides matching TRBD1. The germline V gene encodes CDR1 SGHVT and CDR2 SQSDAQ. The CDR3 totals 16 residues. After removal of 5 bases from V and 4 bases from J, the junction contained 11 bases not matched to a gene. The CDR3 region has the DNA TGTGCCAGCAGCCCGGTAGCCCCGGGACAGGGGTACGAGCAGTACTTC. The encoded protein is CASSPVAPGQGYEQYF.

The chain carries TRBV6-4 and TRBJ1-2, with TRBD1 identical over 9 bases. The CDR3 has 14 residues. CDR1 and CDR2 from the germline V gene are MRHNA and SNTAGT. The V gene end was trimmed by 3 bases and the J gene end by 2 bases; junction bases not matched to a gene: 1. The DNA for the CDR3 is TGTGCCAGCAGTGAGGACAGGGGAAACTATGGCTACACCTTC. Translating gives CASSEDRGNYGYTF.

The chain couples TRBV12-5 to TRBJ1-5; the match to TRBD1 covers 9 bases. V shed 1 base, J shed 2 bases, and the junction held 3 bases outside the gene matches. The CDR3 runs 16 residues. CDR1 and CDR2 from the germline V gene are LGHNT and FRNRAP. The CDR3 protein is CASGLETGGGNQPQHF. The CDR3 DNA follows: TGTGCTAGTGGTTTGGAAACAGGGGGCGGCAATCAGCCCCAGCATTTT.